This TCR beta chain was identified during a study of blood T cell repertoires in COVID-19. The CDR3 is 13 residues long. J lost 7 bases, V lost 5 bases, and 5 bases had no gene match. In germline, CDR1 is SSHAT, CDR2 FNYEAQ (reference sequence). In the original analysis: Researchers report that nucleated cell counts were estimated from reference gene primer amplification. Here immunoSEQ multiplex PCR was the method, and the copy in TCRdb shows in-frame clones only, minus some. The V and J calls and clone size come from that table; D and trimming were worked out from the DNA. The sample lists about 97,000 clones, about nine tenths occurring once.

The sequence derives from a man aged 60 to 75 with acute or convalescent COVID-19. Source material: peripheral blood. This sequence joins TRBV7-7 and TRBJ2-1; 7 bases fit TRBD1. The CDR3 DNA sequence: TGTGCCAGCAGCAATAGGGGGCAGAATGAGCAGTTCTTC. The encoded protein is CASSNRGQNEQFF.